These 27 T cell receptor beta chains came from one sample sequenced in a study of identical twins. Via MiXCR, TCRdb re-called the 5' RACE reads, giving one row per CDR3 protein. The sample shows about 210,000 distinct CDR3 sequences, roughly 10% of them seen only once. Sequenced sample: memory (CD45RO+) T cells sorted from blood. Source of these receptors: a young woman in good health.

This clonotype has a count of ten or more. This chain links TRBV5-5 with TRBJ2-1; 9 bases match TRBD1. The germline CDR1 and CDR2 sequences are SGHKS and YYEKEE (reference sequence). J was trimmed by 4 bases and V by 2 bases; bases with no gene match: 4. This CDR3 has 15 amino acids. The DNA for the CDR3 is TGTGCCAGCAGCTTACCGGGACAGGGATACAATGAGCAGTTCTTC. Encoded protein: CASSLPGQGYNEQFF.

The rearrangement uses TRBV20-1 and TRBJ2-1, with a tentative D call TRBD2 (6 bases). The CDR3 runs 16 residues. V was clipped by 0 bases and J by 1 base, with 13 bases between them. Germline lookup yields CDR1 DFQATT and CDR2 SNEGSKA (reference sequence). The CDR3 DNA reads TGCAGTGCTAGAGACGGGAGTCGAAGTTCCTACAATGAGCAGTTCTTC. Amino acids: CSARDGSRSSYNEQFF.

V is TRBV5-8 and J is TRBJ2-7; 7 positions match TRBD1. The ends lost 4 bases at V and 2 bases at J; junction bases unmatched: 6. The CDR3 covers 14 residues. The germline V gene has CDR1 SGHTS and CDR2 YDEGEE. The CDR3 bases are TGTGCCAGCAGCCCTCGGACAGGAGCCTACGAGCAGTACTTC. It codes for CASSPRTGAYEQYF.

This clonotype was observed at least ten times. The V gene is TRBV20-1, the J gene TRBJ2-5; D remains ambiguous. V lost 6 bases and J 3 bases, leaving 11 bases between the germline ends. Per the germline V gene, CDR1 is DFQATT and CDR2 is SNEGSKA (reference sequence). The CDR3 has 12 amino acids. CDR3 nucleotides: TGCAGTGCGCCGAGGCCGGAAGAGACCCAGTACTTC. Amino acid sequence: CSAPRPEETQYF.

The table lists this clonotype with many counts. This chain connects TRBV2 to TRBJ1-1, with D tentatively TRBD1 (6 bases). The V end lost 10 bases, the J end lost 1 base, and 13 bases lay between the germline ends. The CDR3 has 13 amino acids. CDR1 SNHLY and CDR2 FYNNEI come from the germline V gene. The CDR3: CATRRGRNTEAFF. CDR3 nucleotides: TGTGCCACCCGAAGGGGGAGGAACACTGAAGCTTTCTTT.

This rearrangement joins TRBV7-2 to TRBJ2-5; no clear D gene. The CDR3 is made up of 12 amino acids. Trimming pared 0 bases from V and 4 bases from J, leaving 3 bases between. The germline gives CDR1 SGHTA, CDR2 FQGNSA. The CDR3 DNA is TGTGCCAGCAGCTTAGCTTCAGAGACCCAGTACTTC. Its translation is CASSLASETQYF.

This clonotype occurred a few times. The genes are TRBV20-1 and TRBJ2-3; 10 nucleotides match TRBD2. Per the germline V gene, CDR1 is DFQATT and CDR2 is SNEGSKA (reference sequence). The CDR3 runs 13 residues. This CDR3 is CSVAGGLADTQYF. The DNA for the CDR3 is TGCAGCGTAGCGGGGGGTCTGGCAGATACGCAGTATTTT.

This clonotype was seen a handful of times. The CDR3 nucleotides are TGTGCCAGCAGCTTAACGTGGGTCAATGAGCAGTTCTTC. Its protein is CASSLTWVNEQFF. V gene TRBV7-2 combines with J gene TRBJ2-1; D remains ambiguous. Germline lookup yields CDR1 SGHTA and CDR2 FQGNSA. There are 13 residues in the CDR3. V lost 2 bases, J lost 6 bases, and 8 bases lay in between.

V is TRBV11-1 and J is TRBJ1-1; D is perhaps TRBD1 (5 bases). The CDR3 loop spans 15 amino acids. Germline CDR1 and CDR2: SGHAT and FQDESV (reference sequence). The V and J ends lost 3 bases and 7 bases respectively, with 18 bases between them. As DNA, the CDR3 is TGTGCCAGCAGCTTTTGGGGGGATCGGGGAAATGAAGCTTTCTTT. Encoded protein: CASSFWGDRGNEAFF. Full variable domain (missing parts from reference TRBV11-1 and TRBJ1-1): EAEVAQSPRYKITEKSQAVAFWCDPISGHATLYWYRQILGQGPELLVQFQDESVVDDSQLPKDRFSAERLKGVDSTLKIQPAELGDSAMYLCASSFWGDRGNEAFFGQGTRLTVV.

V usage is TRBV12-3 or TRBV12-4 and J usage is TRBJ2-1; 16 bases match TRBD2. Losses at the gene ends were 2 bases for V and 7 bases for J; bases not matched to a gene: 14. The CDR3 is made up of 20 amino acids. CDR3 loop: CASSLILGGLAGGPRNEQFF. The CDR3 DNA reads TGTGCCAGCAGTTTAATCCTTGGGGGACTAGCGGGAGGGCCGCGAAATGAGCAGTTCTTC.

This clonotype showed up many times. V and J are TRBV9 and TRBJ2-5; D may be TRBD1 (6 bases). Germline V gene data show CDR1 as SGDLS and CDR2 as YYNGEE. CDR3 length: 14 residues. V shed 4 bases and J shed 5 bases, with 15 bases lying between them. In DNA, the CDR3 is TGTGCCAGCAGCCCCCCGGGACATCGGGAGACCCAGTACTTC. Translated, it gives CASSPPGHRETQYF. Based on the CDR3 plus reference TRBV9 and TRBJ2-5, the full variable domain is DSGVTQTPKHLITATGQRVTLRCSPRSGDLSVYWYQQSLDQGLQFLIQYYNGEERAKGNILERFSAQQFPDLHSELNLSSLELGDSALYFCASSPPGHRETQYFGPGTRLLVL.

The gene calls are TRBV20-1 and TRBJ2-5; TRBD1 is a possible D gene (6 bases). Germline values: CDR1 DFQATT, CDR2 SNEGSKA (reference sequence). The CDR3 extends over 14 amino acids. V lost 3 bases to trimming and J lost 1 base, with 12 bases between them. In nucleotides, the CDR3 is TGCAGTGCTAGGGATGGGACAACCCAAGAGACCCAGTACTTC. It codes for CSARDGTTQETQYF.

The chain combines TRBV5-1 with TRBJ2-3; 9 bases map to TRBD2. Germline V gene data show CDR1 as SGHRS and CDR2 as YFSETQ. The CDR3 is made up of 17 amino acids. The V gene end was trimmed by 0 bases and the J gene end by 3 bases; junction bases not matched to a gene: 8. The CDR3 protein is CASSLGGGAVKTDTQYF. The CDR3 nucleotides read TGCGCCAGCAGCTTGGGCGGGGGGGCCGTTAAGACAGATACGCAGTATTTT.

The chain carries TRBV9 and TRBJ2-7, with 8 bases lining up with TRBD2. Looked up from germline, CDR1 is SGDLS and CDR2 is YYNGEE. J lost 2 bases, V lost 0 bases, and 7 bases had no gene match. The CDR3 has 16 residues. The DNA of the CDR3 is TGTGCCAGCAGCGTAGCCCCTACGGGGGGGACCTACGAGCAGTACTTC. Translation gives CASSVAPTGGTYEQYF. Drawing the rest from reference TRBV9 and TRBJ2-7, the complete variable domain is DSGVTQTPKHLITATGQRVTLRCSPRSGDLSVYWYQQSLDQGLQFLIQYYNGEERAKGNILERFSAQQFPDLHSELNLSSLELGDSALYFCASSVAPTGGTYEQYFGPGTRLTVT.

This clonotype occurred a few times. The chain combines TRBV12-3 or TRBV12-4 with TRBJ2-3, with D possibly TRBD2 on 6 matching bases. The V end lost 3 bases, the J end lost 9 bases, and 22 bases lay between the germline ends. This CDR3 spans 16 amino acids. The DNA for the CDR3 is TGTGCCAGCAGTTTCTCTGGACCCAGGGAGGTTTGGACGCAGTATTTT. It codes for CASSFSGPREVWTQYF.

This clonotype was detected only a few times. The chain links TRBV18 to TRBJ2-7, with TRBD1 matching over 7 bases. Germline V CDR1 and CDR2: KGHSH, LQKENI. Unmatched junction bases numbered 12, after V lost 2 bases and J lost 5 bases. CDR3 length: 16 residues. The CDR3 DNA is TGTGCCAGCTCACCATCACAGGGGCGGGTTGTAGACGAGCAGTACTTC. Its translation: CASSPSQGRVVDEQYF. Drawing the rest from reference TRBV18 and TRBJ2-7, the complete variable domain is NAGVMQNPRHLVRRRGQEARLRCSPMKGHSHVYWYRQLPEEGLKFMVYLQKENIIDESGMPKERFSAEFPKEGPSILRIQQVVRGDSAAYFCASSPSQGRVVDEQYFGPGTRLTVT.

Ten or more counts support this clonotype. The rearrangement uses TRBV24-1 and TRBJ2-3; D is unclear. CDR1 KGHDR and CDR2 SFDVKD come from the germline V gene. V was shortened by 1 base and J by 2 bases, with 6 bases between the two germline ends. The CDR3 spans 14 residues. The CDR3 spells CATSDLIDTDTQYF. The CDR3 bases are TGTGCCACCAGTGATTTAATAGACACAGATACGCAGTATTTT.

This clonotype was recorded a few times. The rearrangement links TRBV6-1 to TRBJ1-1; tentatively, D is TRBD1 (5 bases). Trimming shortened V by 7 bases and J by 4 bases, and 10 bases separated the two germline ends. This CDR3 comprises 12 residues. Germline V gives CDR1 MNHNS, CDR2 SASEGT. The CDR3 region has the DNA TGTGCCAGCAAACGGGGGGGCACTGAAGCTTTCTTT. Its translation is CASKRGGTEAFF.

V is TRBV7-2 and J is TRBJ1-2; D may be TRBD1 (6 bases). Per the germline V gene, CDR1 is SGHTA and CDR2 is FQGNSA. The CDR3 is made up of 15 amino acids. V lost 1 base to trimming and J lost 3 bases, with 12 bases between them. The CDR3: CASSLVIGGHYGYTF. Written as DNA, the CDR3 is TGTGCCAGCAGCTTAGTTATTGGGGGCCACTATGGCTACACCTTC.

This clonotype was detected ten times or more. The chain recombines TRBV5-6 with TRBJ2-4; no reliable D call. There are 14 residues in the CDR3. Germline V gives CDR1 SGHDT, CDR2 YYEEEE. V was pared by 4 bases and J by 2 bases, with 10 bases between. CDR3 residues: CASSGISTKNIQYF. The CDR3 nucleotides read TGTGCCAGCAGCGGGATTAGTACCAAAAACATTCAGTACTTC.

This sequence joins TRBV9 and TRBJ2-2, with D uncertain. V was cut by 3 bases and J by 6 bases, with 9 bases left in between. Germline assignment: CDR1 SGDLS and CDR2 YYNGEE. This CDR3 is 13 amino acids long. CDR3 nucleotide sequence: TGTGCCAGCAGCGGTGAAGACCCCGGGGAGCTGTTTTTT. Translated, it gives CASSGEDPGELFF.

This clonotype was observed at least ten times. The chain joins TRBV4-3 to TRBJ2-1; tentatively, D is TRBD1 or TRBD2 (5 bases each). The CDR3 contains 15 residues. CDR1 is LGHNA, CDR2 YSLEER, per germline. The V end was cut by 1 base, the J end by 7 bases, with 14 bases between. The CDR3: CASSQGESGANEQFF. DNA for the CDR3: TGCGCCAGCAGCCAAGGGGAATCCGGGGCGAATGAGCAGTTCTTC.

V gene TRBV6-1 combines with J gene TRBJ2-7; 9 bases fit TRBD1. Germline V CDR1 and CDR2: MNHNS, SASEGT. CDR3 length equals 12 residues. Trimming removed 8 bases from V and 6 bases from J; junction bases left unmatched: 5. CDR3: CASVGQGGEQYF. For the CDR3, the DNA is TGTGCCAGCGTGGGACAGGGAGGCGAGCAGTACTTC.

In this sample, this clonotype turned up a few times. DNA of the CDR3: TGTGCCAGCACGACTAGCGACAATGAGCAGTTCTTC. Translating it yields CASTTSDNEQFF. This sequence joins TRBV27 and TRBJ2-1, with TRBD2 matching over 8 bases. There are 12 residues in the CDR3. V shed 7 bases, J shed 5 bases, and the junction held 1 base outside the gene matches. In germline, CDR1 is MNHEY, CDR2 SMNVEV (reference sequence).

V is TRBV19 and J is TRBJ1-1; D remains unclear. This CDR3 has 14 residues. The V end lost 5 bases, the J end lost 11 bases, and 21 bases lay between the germline ends. The V gene's germline CDR1 is LNHDA and CDR2 SQIVND (reference sequence). The CDR3 DNA sequence: TGTGCCAGTAGTCCGCATTTAGGAACTCAGTGGGCTTTCTTT. Amino acid sequence: CASSPHLGTQWAFF.

The rearrangement joins TRBV7-6 to TRBJ2-5, with D possibly matching TRBD2 (7 bases). Trimming removed 1 base at V and 0 bases at J, with 12 bases between. This CDR3 comprises 16 residues. Germline V lookup: CDR1 SGHVS, CDR2 FNYEAQ. The CDR3 loop is CASSLVRGGYQETQYF. The CDR3 coding sequence is TGTGCCAGCAGCTTAGTTAGGGGGGGGTACCAAGAGACCCAGTACTTC.

The sample holds a few counts of this clonotype. This chain joins TRBV6-5 and TRBJ2-5; 10 positions match TRBD1. Trimming at V came to 2 bases and at J to 5 bases, leaving 11 bases not matched to a gene. Germline CDR1 and CDR2: MNHEY and SVGAGI. This CDR3 is built from 17 residues. For the CDR3, the DNA is TGTGCCAGCAGTTACCCGGACAGGGGGAATGCTCACGAGACCCAGTACTTC. Its protein product is CASSYPDRGNAHETQYF.